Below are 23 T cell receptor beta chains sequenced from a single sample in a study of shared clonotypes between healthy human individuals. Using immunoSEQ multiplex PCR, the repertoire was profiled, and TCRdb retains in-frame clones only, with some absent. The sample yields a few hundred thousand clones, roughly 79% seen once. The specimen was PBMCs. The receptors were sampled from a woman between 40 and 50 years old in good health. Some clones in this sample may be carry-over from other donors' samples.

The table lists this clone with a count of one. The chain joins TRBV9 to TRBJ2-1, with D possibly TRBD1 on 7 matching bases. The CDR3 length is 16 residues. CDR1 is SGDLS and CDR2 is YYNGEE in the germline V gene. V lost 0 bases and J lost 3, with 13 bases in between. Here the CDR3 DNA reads TGTGCCAGCAGCGTAGGGAACAGGGGAGGCTACAATGAGCAGTTCTTC. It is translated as CASSVGNRGGYNEQFF.

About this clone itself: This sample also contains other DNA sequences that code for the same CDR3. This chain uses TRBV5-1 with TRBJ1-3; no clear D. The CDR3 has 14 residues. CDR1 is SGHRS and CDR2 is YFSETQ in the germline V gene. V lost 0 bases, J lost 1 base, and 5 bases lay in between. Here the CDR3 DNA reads TGCGCCAGCAGCTTGGAAGGGTCTGGAAACACCATATATTTT. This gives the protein CASSLEGSGNTIYF.

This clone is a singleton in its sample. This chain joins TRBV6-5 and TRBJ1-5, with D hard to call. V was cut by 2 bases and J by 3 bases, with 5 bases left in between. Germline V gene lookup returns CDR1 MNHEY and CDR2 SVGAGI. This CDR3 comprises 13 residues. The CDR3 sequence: CASSYRPNQPQHF. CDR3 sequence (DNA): TGTGCCAGCAGTTACAGGCCCAATCAGCCCCAGCATTTT.

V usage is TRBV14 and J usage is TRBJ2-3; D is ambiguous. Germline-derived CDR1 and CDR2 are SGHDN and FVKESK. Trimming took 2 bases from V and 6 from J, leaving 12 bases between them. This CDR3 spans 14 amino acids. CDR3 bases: TGTGCCAGCAGCCAACTAGGTAGCTGGGATACGCAGTATTTT. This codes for CASSQLGSWDTQYF.

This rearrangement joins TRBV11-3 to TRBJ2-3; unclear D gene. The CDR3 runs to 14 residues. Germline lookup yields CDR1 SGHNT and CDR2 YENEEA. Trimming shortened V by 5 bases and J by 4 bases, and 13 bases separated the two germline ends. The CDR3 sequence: CASSETRSSDTQYF. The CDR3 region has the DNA TGTGCCAGCAGCGAAACTCGATCTTCAGATACGCAGTATTTT.

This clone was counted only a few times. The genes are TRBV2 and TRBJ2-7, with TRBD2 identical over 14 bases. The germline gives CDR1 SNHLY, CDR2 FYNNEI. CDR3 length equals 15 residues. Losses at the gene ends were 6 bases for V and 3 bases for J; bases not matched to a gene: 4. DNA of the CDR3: TGTGCCAGCAGGTCGGGGACTAGCGGGAGCTACGAGCAGTACTTC. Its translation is CASRSGTSGSYEQYF.

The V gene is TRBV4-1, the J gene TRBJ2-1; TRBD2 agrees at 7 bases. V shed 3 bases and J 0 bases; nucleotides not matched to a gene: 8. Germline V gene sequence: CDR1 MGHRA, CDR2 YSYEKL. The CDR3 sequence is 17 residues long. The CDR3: CASSQGLPRSSYNEQFF. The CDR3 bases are TGCGCCAGCAGCCAGGGACTACCACGCAGCTCCTACAATGAGCAGTTCTTC.

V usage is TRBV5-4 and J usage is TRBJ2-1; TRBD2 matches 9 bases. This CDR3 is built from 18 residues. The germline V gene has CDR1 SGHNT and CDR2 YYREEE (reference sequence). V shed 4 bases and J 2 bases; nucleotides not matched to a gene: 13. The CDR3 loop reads CASSQPLAGGGAYNEQFF. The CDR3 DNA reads TGTGCCAGCAGCCAACCACTAGCGGGTGGAGGAGCCTACAATGAGCAGTTCTTC.

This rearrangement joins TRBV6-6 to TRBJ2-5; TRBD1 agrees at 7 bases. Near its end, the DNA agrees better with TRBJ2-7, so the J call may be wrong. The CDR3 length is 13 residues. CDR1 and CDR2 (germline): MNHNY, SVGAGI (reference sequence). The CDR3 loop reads CATTGQSSYEQYF. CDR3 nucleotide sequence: TGTGCCACAACGGGACAGAGCTCCTACGAGCAGTACTTC.

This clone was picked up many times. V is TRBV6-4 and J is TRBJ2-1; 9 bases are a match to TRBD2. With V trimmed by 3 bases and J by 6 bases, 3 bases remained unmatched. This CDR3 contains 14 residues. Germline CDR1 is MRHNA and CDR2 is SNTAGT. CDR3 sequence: CASSEGREGNEQFF. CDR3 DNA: TGTGCCAGCAGTGAGGGGCGGGAGGGCAATGAGCAGTTCTTC.

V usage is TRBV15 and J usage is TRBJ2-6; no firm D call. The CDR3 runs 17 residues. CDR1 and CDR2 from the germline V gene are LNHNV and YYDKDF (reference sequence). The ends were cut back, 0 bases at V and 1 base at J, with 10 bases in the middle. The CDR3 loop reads CATSRDSVGSGANVLTF. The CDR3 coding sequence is TGTGCCACCAGCAGAGATTCGGTGGGGTCTGGGGCCAACGTCCTGACTTTC. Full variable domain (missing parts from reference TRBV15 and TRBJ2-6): DAMVIQNPRYQVTQFGKPVTLSCSQTLNHNVMYWYQQKSSQAPKLLFHYYDKDFNNEADTPDNFQSRRPNTSFCFLDIRSPGLGDTAMYLCATSRDSVGSGANVLTFGAGSRLTVL.

In nucleotides, the CDR3 is TGCGCCAGCAGCCAATCGGGAGGGAGGACTAATGAAAAACTGTTTTTT. Its protein product is CASSQSGGRTNEKLFF. The chain has TRBV4-1 and TRBJ1-4; D is undetermined. CDR3 size: 16 residues. Germline-derived CDR1 and CDR2 are MGHRA and YSYEKL. V dropped 2 bases and J dropped 2 bases, with 12 bases sitting between them.

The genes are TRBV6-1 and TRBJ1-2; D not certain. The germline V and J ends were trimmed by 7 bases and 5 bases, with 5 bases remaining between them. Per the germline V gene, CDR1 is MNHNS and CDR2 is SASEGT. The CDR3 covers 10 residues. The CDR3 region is CASTNYGYTF. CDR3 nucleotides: TGTGCCAGCACCAATTATGGCTACACCTTC.

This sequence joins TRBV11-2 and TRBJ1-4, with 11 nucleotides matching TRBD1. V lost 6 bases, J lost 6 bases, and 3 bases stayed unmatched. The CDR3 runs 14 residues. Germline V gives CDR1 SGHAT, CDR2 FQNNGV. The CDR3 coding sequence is TGTGCCAGCAGTAGGGACAGGGGGTATGAAAAACTGTTTTTT. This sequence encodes CASSRDRGYEKLFF.

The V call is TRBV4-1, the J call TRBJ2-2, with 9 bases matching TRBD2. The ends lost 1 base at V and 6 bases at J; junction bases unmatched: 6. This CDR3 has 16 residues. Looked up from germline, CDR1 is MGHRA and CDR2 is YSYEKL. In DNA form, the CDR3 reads TGCGCCAGCAGCCAAGTTGGCGGGAGGGCCCCCGGGGAGCTGTTTTTT. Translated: CASSQVGGRAPGELFF.

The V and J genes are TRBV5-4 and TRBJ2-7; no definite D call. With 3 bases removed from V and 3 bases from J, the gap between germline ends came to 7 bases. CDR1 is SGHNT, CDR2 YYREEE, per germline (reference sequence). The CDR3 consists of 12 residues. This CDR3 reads CASSSDNYEQYF. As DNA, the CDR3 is TGTGCCAGCAGCTCCGATAACTACGAGCAGTACTTC.

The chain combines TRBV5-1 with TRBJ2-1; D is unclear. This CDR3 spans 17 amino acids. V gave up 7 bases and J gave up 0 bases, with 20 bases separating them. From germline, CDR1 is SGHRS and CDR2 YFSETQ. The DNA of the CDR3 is TGCGCCAGCTCAATACCCACGCCACCAAGCTCCTACAATGAGCAGTTCTTC. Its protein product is CASSIPTPPSSYNEQFF.

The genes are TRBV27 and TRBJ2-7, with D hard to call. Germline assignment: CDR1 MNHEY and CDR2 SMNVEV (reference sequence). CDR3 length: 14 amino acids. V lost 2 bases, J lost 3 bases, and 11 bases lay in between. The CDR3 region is CASSLVGKFYEQYF. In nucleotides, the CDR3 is TGTGCCAGCAGTTTAGTAGGGAAGTTCTACGAGCAGTACTTC.

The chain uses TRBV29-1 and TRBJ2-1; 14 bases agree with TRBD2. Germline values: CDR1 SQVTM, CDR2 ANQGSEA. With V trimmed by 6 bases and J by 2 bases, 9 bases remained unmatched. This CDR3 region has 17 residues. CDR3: CSVAGTSGSRAYNEQFF. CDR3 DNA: TGCAGCGTCGCCGGGACTAGCGGGAGTAGGGCCTACAATGAGCAGTTCTTC.

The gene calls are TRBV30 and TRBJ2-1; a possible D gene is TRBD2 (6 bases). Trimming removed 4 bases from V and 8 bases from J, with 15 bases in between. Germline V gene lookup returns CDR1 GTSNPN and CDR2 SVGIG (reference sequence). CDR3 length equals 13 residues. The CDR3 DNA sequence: TGTGCCTGGAACTTCTTTTCGGGGGATGAGCAGTTCTTC. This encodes CAWNFFSGDEQFF.

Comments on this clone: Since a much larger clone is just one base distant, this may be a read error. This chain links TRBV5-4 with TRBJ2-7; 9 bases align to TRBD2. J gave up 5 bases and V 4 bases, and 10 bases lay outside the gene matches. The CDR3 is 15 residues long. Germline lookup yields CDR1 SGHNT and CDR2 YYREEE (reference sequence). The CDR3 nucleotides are TGTGCCAGCAGCATGTCGGGTAGCGGGAGTCACGAGCAGTACTTC. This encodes CASSMSGSGSHEQYF. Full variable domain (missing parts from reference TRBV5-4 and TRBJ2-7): ETGVTQSPTHLIKTRGQQVTLRCSSQSGHNTVSWYQQALGQGPQFIFQYYREEENGRGNFPPRFSGLQFPNYSSELNVNALELDDSALYLCASSMSGSGSHEQYFGPGTRLTVT.

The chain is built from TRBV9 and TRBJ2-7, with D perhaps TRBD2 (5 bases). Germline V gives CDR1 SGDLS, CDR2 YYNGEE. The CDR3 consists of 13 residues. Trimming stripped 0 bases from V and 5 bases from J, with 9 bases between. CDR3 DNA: TGTGCCAGCAGCGTAGGGTGGGGAGACGAGCAGTACTTC. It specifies CASSVGWGDEQYF.

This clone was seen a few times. The CDR3 DNA reads as TGTGCCAGCAGCCATCCGGGCCAGCCGGCCGAAAAACTGTTTTTT. This translates into CASSHPGQPAEKLFF. This chain uses TRBV5-4 with TRBJ1-4; D gene unclear. V lost 4 bases to trimming and J lost 8 bases, with 18 bases between them. The germline V gene encodes CDR1 SGHNT and CDR2 YYREEE (reference sequence). This CDR3 is built from 15 residues. Full variable domain (rest looked up from reference TRBV5-4 and TRBJ1-4): ETGVTQSPTHLIKTRGQQVTLRCSSQSGHNTVSWYQQALGQGPQFIFQYYREEENGRGNFPPRFSGLQFPNYSSELNVNALELDDSALYLCASSHPGQPAEKLFFGSGTQLSVL.